This is a list of T cell receptor beta chains from one sample in a study of OX40 agonist ivuxolimab in advanced cancers. The table came from immunoSEQ multiplex PCR; TCRdb's copy has only in-frame clones and leaves some out. The sample holds tens of thousands of clones; around 82% are singletons and the top ten take under 25%. The sample here was CD4+ or CD8+ T cells sorted from blood, taken in a trial of the OX40 agonist ivuxolimab. The source of these receptors is an adult with an advanced solid tumor such as melanoma, head and neck, liver or kidney cancer. The CDR3 runs from the conserved cysteine through the conserved F or W. Fields, in order: clone size, J gene, D gene, V gene, CDR3 DNA, CDR3 protein. The D gene is left open where the match is weak. Only some rows state a clone size, as once, few, many or a class for expanded clones.

-,TRBJ2-3,-,TRBV27,TGTGCCAGCTCAGGGGGGGATACGCAGTATTTT,CASSGGDTQYF
few,TRBJ1-1,-,TRBV2,TGTGCCAGCAGTGTCGTGGGGAGGACTGAAGCTTTCTTT,CASSVVGRTEAFF
-,TRBJ2-1,-,TRBV4-3,TGCGCCAGCAGCCCTCGATCAGGGGGGATCTACAATGAGCAGTTCTTC,CASSPRSGGIYNEQFF
few,TRBJ1-3,-,TRBV7-9,TGTGCCAGCAGTTTAGGCCCTTTAGACACCATATATTTT,CASSLGPLDTIYF
few,TRBJ1-1,-,TRBV13,TGTGCCAGCAGCTTAGAGGTTGGCGAAGCTTTCTTT,CASSLEVGEAFF
few,TRBJ2-2,-,TRBV27,TGTGCCAGCAGTCCCCGGGACGGCACGAACACCGGGGAGCTGTTTTTT,CASSPRDGTNTGELFF
once,TRBJ2-3,-,TRBV27,TGTGCCAGCAGTTTATTACGGCGGGGGCCCACAGATACGCAGTATTTT,CASSLLRRGPTDTQYF
-,TRBJ2-2,-,TRBV7-9,TGTGCCAGCAGCTTAGCGCCGTGGCAGGGATCTGGGGAGCTGTTTTTT,CASSLAPWQGSGELFF
-,TRBJ2-1,-,TRBV4-1,TGCGCCAGCAGCCAAGCTAGTTCCTACAATGAGCAGTTCTTC,CASSQASSYNEQFF
-,TRBJ2-7,-,TRBV6-1,TGTGCCAGCAGTGTTACCAGGGATTCCTACGAGCAGTACTTC,CASSVTRDSYEQYF
-,TRBJ2-1,-,TRBV18,TGTGCCAGCTCACCAGGGAATGAGCAGTTCTTC,CASSPGNEQFF
-,TRBJ2-5,TRBD2,TRBV7-2,TGTGCCAGCAGCTTAGTTTCTAGCGGGGCCCAAGAGACCCAGTACTTC,CASSLVSSGAQETQYF
few,TRBJ1-3,-,TRBV23-1,TGCGCCAGCAGTCCCCCGTCCTGGGGGGGAAGCTCTGGAAACACCATATATTTT,CASSPPSWGGSSGNTIYF
-,TRBJ2-2,-,TRBV28,TGTGCCAGCAGTTTCAAGATCACCGGGGAGCTGTTTTTT,CASSFKITGELFF
few,TRBJ1-4,-,TRBV5-4,TGTGCCAGCAGCTTGGTTGGGGGAGAAAAACTGTTTTTT,CASSLVGGEKLFF
-,TRBJ1-2,TRBD1,TRBV5-4,TGTGCCAGCAGCCCTAACTATGGACAGGGACCCTGGGCTAACTATGGCTACACCTTC,CASSPNYGQGPWANYGYTF
few,TRBJ2-7,-,TRBV13,TGTGCCAGCAGCCCCGGGACGTCCTACGAGCAGTACTTC,CASSPGTSYEQYF
once,TRBJ2-1,-,TRBV6-6,TGTGCCAGCAGTTACGGCAGCGTGCAGTTCTTC,CASSYGSVQFF
-,TRBJ2-1,-,TRBV15,TGTGCCACCAGCACATGGACGGGCGACAATGAGCAGTTCTTC,CATSTWTGDNEQFF
-,TRBJ2-1,-,TRBV6-1,TGTGCCAGCAGTGAAGTGGGGGTTACCTACAATGAGCAGTTCTTC,CASSEVGVTYNEQFF
-,TRBJ1-2,-,TRBV30,TGTGCCTGGAAGTACGGGGGCTATGGCTACACCTTC,CAWKYGGYGYTF
-,TRBJ2-7,-,TRBV10-3,TGTGCCATCAGTGGGGGGCATCCCGCTTACGAGCAGTACTTC,CAISGGHPAYEQYF
-,TRBJ2-7,TRBD2,TRBV18,TGTGCCAGCTCACCCCGCGGGCTAGCGGAGACTTCCTACGAGCAGTACTTC,CASSPRGLAETSYEQYF
-,TRBJ1-2,-,TRBV28,TGTGCCAGCAGTTTACATTTTGGGGGCTATGGCTACACCTTC,CASSLHFGGYGYTF
medium-sized,TRBJ1-2,-,TRBV28,TGTGCCAGCAGTACTCCGGATGGGTACGGCTACACCTTC,CASSTPDGYGYTF
-,TRBJ1-5,-,TRBV2,TGTGCCAGCAGTGAAGTGCACAATAGCAATCAGCCCCAGCATTTT,CASSEVHNSNQPQHF
-,TRBJ2-7,TRBD1,TRBV6-1,TGTGCCAGCAGTGAAGTTGGGACAGGGTCCTACGAGCAGTACTTC,CASSEVGTGSYEQYF
-,TRBJ1-1,-,TRBV28,TGTGCCAGCAGAAGAATCATGAACACTGAAGCTTTCTTT,CASRRIMNTEAFF
few,TRBJ2-5,-,TRBV18,TGTGCCAGCTCACCACGGGACAAAAAAGAGACCCAGTACTTC,CASSPRDKKETQYF
few,TRBJ2-1,-,TRBV7-6,TGTGCCAGCAGCTCTCTGGGATCAGCATACAATGAGCAGTTCTTC,CASSSLGSAYNEQFF
-,TRBJ1-6,-,TRBV28,TGTGCCAGCACCCTTGCGTATAATTCACCCCTCCACTTT,CASTLAYNSPLHF
-,TRBJ2-1,-,TRBV28,TGTGCCAGCAGTGTCAGAGCAGGGTGGGGCTCCTACAATGAGCAGTTCTTC,CASSVRAGWGSYNEQFF
-,TRBJ2-3,TRBD2,TRBV2,TGTGCCAGCAGTGAAAACCCTAGCGGGCTACGCACAGATACGCAGTATTTT,CASSENPSGLRTDTQYF
few,TRBJ1-2,TRBD1,TRBV28,TGTGCCAGCATATATTCTGGGACAGGCTACTATGGCTACACCTTC,CASIYSGTGYYGYTF
-,TRBJ2-3,TRBD2,TRBV6-5,TGTGCCAGCAGTTACGGGCAGCGGGGGGGCACAGATACGCAGTATTTT,CASSYGQRGGTDTQYF
-,TRBJ2-2,TRBD2,TRBV6-6,TGTGCCAGCATTGGGGGAACTAGCGGGCGTACCGGGGAGCTGTTTTTT,CASIGGTSGRTGELFF
-,TRBJ1-1,-,TRBV4-1,TGCGCCAGCAGCCAAATCGCAGGGGCCAACACTGAAGCTTTCTTT,CASSQIAGANTEAFF
-,TRBJ2-2,TRBD2,TRBV12-5,TGTGCTAGTGGTTTGACGACTAGCGGGATGTTCGGGGAGCTGTTTTTT,CASGLTTSGMFGELFF
-,TRBJ1-2,-,TRBV28,TGTGCCAGCAGGACCTCCAGGGAGTTGGGCTATGGCTACACCTTC,CASRTSRELGYGYTF
-,TRBJ2-7,-,TRBV14,TGTGCCAGCAGCCAAGATAAGTTCGAGGGAGGACACGAGCAGTACTTC,CASSQDKFEGGHEQYF
medium-sized,TRBJ1-1,TRBD1,TRBV5-6,TGTGCCAGCAGCACAGCAGGGGGCGTTTGGAGCACTGAAGCTTTCTTT,CASSTAGGVWSTEAFF
-,TRBJ2-7,TRBD2,TRBV7-8,TGTGCCAGCAGTCCGAGGCGGGAGAGTACCTACGAGCAGTACTTC,CASSPRRESTYEQYF